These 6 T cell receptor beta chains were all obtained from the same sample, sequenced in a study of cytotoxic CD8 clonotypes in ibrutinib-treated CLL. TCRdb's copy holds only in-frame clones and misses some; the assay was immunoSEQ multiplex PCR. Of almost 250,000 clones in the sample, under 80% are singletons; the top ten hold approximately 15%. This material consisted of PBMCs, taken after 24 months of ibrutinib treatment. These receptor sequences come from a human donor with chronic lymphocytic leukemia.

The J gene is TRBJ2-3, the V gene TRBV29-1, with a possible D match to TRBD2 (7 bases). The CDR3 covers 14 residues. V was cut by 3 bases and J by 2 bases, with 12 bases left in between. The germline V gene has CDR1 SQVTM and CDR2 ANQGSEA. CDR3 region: CSVEPGGHTDTQYF. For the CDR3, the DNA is TGCAGCGTTGAGCCGGGGGGACACACAGATACGCAGTATTTT.

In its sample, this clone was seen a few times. CDR3: CASSFRGYGNQPQHF. The CDR3 DNA reads as TGTGCCAGCAGTTTTCGAGGTTACGGCAATCAGCCCCAGCATTTT. The rearrangement uses TRBV27 and TRBJ1-5; D not certain. Germline V gene sequence: CDR1 MNHEY, CDR2 SMNVEV (reference sequence). The length of the CDR3 is 15 residues. The V and J ends lost 3 bases and 2 bases respectively, with 11 bases between them.

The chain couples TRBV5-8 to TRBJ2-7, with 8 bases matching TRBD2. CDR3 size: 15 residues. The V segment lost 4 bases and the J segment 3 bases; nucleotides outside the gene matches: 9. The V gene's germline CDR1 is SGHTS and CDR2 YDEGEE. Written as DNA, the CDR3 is TGTGCCAGCAGCAGCCTCGGACTAGCCCTCTACGAGCAGTACTTC. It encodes CASSSLGLALYEQYF.

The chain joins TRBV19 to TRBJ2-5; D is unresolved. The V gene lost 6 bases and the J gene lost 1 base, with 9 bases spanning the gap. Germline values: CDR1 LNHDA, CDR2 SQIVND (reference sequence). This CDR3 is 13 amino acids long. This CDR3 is CASRQTGQETQYF. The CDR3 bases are TGTGCCAGTAGACAGACGGGCCAAGAGACCCAGTACTTC. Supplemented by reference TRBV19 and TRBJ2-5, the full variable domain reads DGGITQSPKYLFRKEGQNVTLSCEQNLNHDAMYWYRQDPGQGLRLIYYSQIVNDFQKGDIAEGYSVSREKKESFPLTVTSAQKNPTAFYLCASRQTGQETQYFGPGTRLLVL.

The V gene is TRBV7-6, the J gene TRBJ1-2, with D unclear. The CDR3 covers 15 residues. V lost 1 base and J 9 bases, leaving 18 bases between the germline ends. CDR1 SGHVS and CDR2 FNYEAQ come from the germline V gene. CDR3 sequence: CASSLESGMANRYTF. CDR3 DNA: TGTGCCAGCAGCTTAGAGAGCGGGATGGCCAATCGCTACACCTTC.

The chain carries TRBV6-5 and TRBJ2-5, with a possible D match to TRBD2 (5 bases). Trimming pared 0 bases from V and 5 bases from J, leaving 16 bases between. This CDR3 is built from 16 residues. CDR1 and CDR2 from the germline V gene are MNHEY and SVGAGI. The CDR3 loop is CASSYSINLSGETQYF. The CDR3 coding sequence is TGTGCCAGCAGTTACTCGATTAATTTGTCGGGGGAGACCCAGTACTTC.